These T cell receptor beta chains were read from a single sample in a study of CD8 T cell repertoires and HIV-1 epitope variants. Here immunoSEQ multiplex PCR was the method, and the copy in TCRdb shows in-frame clones only, minus some. Altogether tens of thousands of clones are present, roughly four fifths being singletons, with the ten largest covering 20% to 30%. The specimen was uncultured baseline CD8+ T cells from peripheral blood mononuclear cells (PBMCs). These receptors came from a male donor with HIV. CDR3s include the opening cysteine and the closing phenylalanine or tryptophan. The order of the fields is CDR3 DNA, CDR3 protein, J gene, V gene, clone size, D gene. The D gene is left open where the match is weak. A clone size is listed for some rows: how often the clone was seen (once, few, many), or a class if it is expanded.

TGTGCCAGCTCACCCTCGGGACACTACTCCGGGGACTATGGCTACACCTTC | CASSPSGHYSGDYGYTF | TRBJ1-2 | TRBV18 | - | -
TGCGCCAGCAGCTTGGAAGAGTTGAACACTGAAGCTTTCTTT | CASSLEELNTEAFF | TRBJ1-1 | TRBV5-1 | - | -
TGCGCCAGCAGCTTTGAGGGGGGGATCTACAATGAGCAGTTCTTC | CASSFEGGIYNEQFF | TRBJ2-1 | TRBV5-1 | - | -
TGTGCCAGCAGCTCCGACCGTTTCGATACGCAGTATTTT | CASSSDRFDTQYF | TRBJ2-3 | TRBV11-3 | - | -
TGTGCCAGTAGTACCCCTCCGGGACTAGCTGGTGAGCAGTTCTTC | CASSTPPGLAGEQFF | TRBJ2-1 | TRBV19 | - | TRBD2
TGTGCCAGCAGCAAAGGGCGACAGGGCATCGTCGCGTACGAGCAGTACTTC | CASSKGRQGIVAYEQYF | TRBJ2-7 | TRBV21-1 | many | -
TGTGCCAGCAGCACCCGGATCGGGGTCCAAGAGACCCAGTACTTC | CASSTRIGVQETQYF | TRBJ2-5 | TRBV7-8 | - | -
TGTGCCAGCAGCCAAGGGGTCGGGAGGGCGAACACCGGGGAGCTGTTTTTT | CASSQGVGRANTGELFF | TRBJ2-2 | TRBV4-2 | - | TRBD2
TGTGCCAGCAGCTTTCTAAGGGTTGAGCAGTTCTTC | CASSFLRVEQFF | TRBJ2-1 | TRBV7-9 | - | -
TGTGCCAGCAGCCCCCGGGTCCTGAACACTGAAGCTTTCTTT | CASSPRVLNTEAFF | TRBJ1-1 | TRBV5-6 | - | -
TGTGCCAGCTCCACGGGTTGGGACGGCTACAATGAGCAGTTCTTC | CASSTGWDGYNEQFF | TRBJ2-1 | TRBV18 | few | -
TGTGCCACCAGCTCGGCCCTCGGGGCTACCGGGGAGCTGTTTTTT | CATSSALGATGELFF | TRBJ2-2 | TRBV15 | - | -
TGTGCCAGCAGTGGGGGGGGGACTAGCGTGTACGAGCAGTACTTC | CASSGGGTSVYEQYF | TRBJ2-7 | TRBV6-1 | few | TRBD2
TGTGCCAGCAGCCCTACTTTACAAGCGGGAGGTACAGATACGCAGTATTTT | CASSPTLQAGGTDTQYF | TRBJ2-3 | TRBV9 | - | TRBD2
TGTGCCAGCAGTGCCCCCGCGGGTCGAGGGGGCGATGAGCAGTTCTTC | CASSAPAGRGGDEQFF | TRBJ2-1 | TRBV28 | - | TRBD1
TGTGCCAGCAGCTTACAACCGGGCTTATCCTACAATGAGCAGTTCTTC | CASSLQPGLSYNEQFF | TRBJ2-1 | TRBV7-6 | - | -
TGTGCCAGCAGCAAAGGGATTCGGGGGGCAATCTCCTACGAGCAGTACTTC | CASSKGIRGAISYEQYF | TRBJ2-7 | TRBV21-1 | - | -
TGCGCCAGCAGCTTGTGGGGAGCTAATGAAAAACTGTTTTTT | CASSLWGANEKLFF | TRBJ1-4 | TRBV5-1 | - | -
TGTGCCAGCAGGCAAAGCGCAGGCGTCCTATACAATGAGCAGTTCTTC | CASRQSAGVLYNEQFF | TRBJ2-1 | TRBV7-2 | - | -
TGTGCCCGAGCGGCAGGCGGGGAGACCCAGTACTTC | CARAAGGETQYF | TRBJ2-5 | TRBV2 | - | -
TGTGCCAGCTCGGACAGGGTCGGGTCGGGCAATCAGCCCCAGCATTTT | CASSDRVGSGNQPQHF | TRBJ1-5 | TRBV27 | few | TRBD1
TGTGCCAGCAGCCCGCACCCGGCGCAGGAAAACATTCAGTACTTC | CASSPHPAQENIQYF | TRBJ2-4 | TRBV14 | - | -
TGTGCCAGCAGTTCAGGGGGCCCCGCGGCCCAGCATTTT | CASSSGGPAAQHF | TRBJ1-5 | TRBV6-6 | - | TRBD1
TGTGCCAGCAGCGACAGTACCTCTACGCTAGGGGGGGGCGCGACTAGCGGGAACTACAATGAGCAGTTCTTC | CASSDSTSTLGGGATSGNYNEQFF | TRBJ2-1 | TRBV9 | - | TRBD2
TGTGCCAGCAGTTTCGGACAGGAAAACACTGAAGCTTTCTTT | CASSFGQENTEAFF | TRBJ1-1 | TRBV28 | - | TRBD1
TGTGCCAGCAGCGAAGTCCCAGGAATGAACTATGGCTACACCTTC | CASSEVPGMNYGYTF | TRBJ1-2 | TRBV7-2 | - | -
TGTGCCAGCAGATCGACGGGACGTCCGAGTGGCTACACCTTC | CASRSTGRPSGYTF | TRBJ1-2 | TRBV27 | - | -
TGTGCCAGCAGCGTGCGGCAGGTCTATGGCTACACCTTC | CASSVRQVYGYTF | TRBJ1-2 | TRBV9 | - | -
TGCGCCAGCAGTGAGGTCAGGGGGCTTTTAATCTATGGCTACACCTTC | CASSEVRGLLIYGYTF | TRBJ1-2 | TRBV10-2 | - | TRBD1
TGTGCCAGCAGCTTGGTTTCTGGTTCCGAGGATACGCAGTATTTT | CASSLVSGSEDTQYF | TRBJ2-3 | TRBV6-4 | - | -
TGTGCCACCAGCAGAACCGGGACAGACTACGAGCAGTACTTC | CATSRTGTDYEQYF | TRBJ2-7 | TRBV15 | - | TRBD1
TGTGCCAGTAGCCCGACCTGGGGCACTGAAGCTTTCTTT | CASSPTWGTEAFF | TRBJ1-1 | TRBV19 | - | -
TGTGCCTGGAAGTTGGCGGGGGGGCTCGCGTCGTTCTTC | CAWKLAGGLASFF | TRBJ2-1 | TRBV30 | - | TRBD2
TGTGCCAGCAGTCCCATGGCCGGACAGGGGGTCTTCAATGAGCAGTTCTTC | CASSPMAGQGVFNEQFF | TRBJ2-1 | TRBV28 | few | TRBD1
TGTGCCAGCTCACCGCCGGGGACAGCGCGAAACACCATATATTTT | CASSPPGTARNTIYF | TRBJ1-3 | TRBV18 | once | TRBD1
TGCAGCGTTGGGGCCCCGAACACCGGGGAGCTGTTTTTT | CSVGAPNTGELFF | TRBJ2-2 | TRBV29-1 | - | -
TGTGCCAGCAGCTTCTGGGGGGGAGCCTACGAGCAGTACTTC | CASSFWGGAYEQYF | TRBJ2-7 | TRBV7-9 | - | TRBD2
TGTGCCAGCAGTTTATGGGGGGACAGCTCCTACGAGCAGTACTTC | CASSLWGDSSYEQYF | TRBJ2-7 | TRBV28 | - | TRBD1
TGTGCCAGCAGGCGACCGGGACAGGGGGGCGAGCAGTACTTC | CASRRPGQGGEQYF | TRBJ2-7 | TRBV6-5 | - | TRBD1
TGTGCCAGCAGTTCTGGACAGATACAGTACTTC | CASSSGQIQYF | TRBJ2-7 | TRBV28 | - | -
TGTGCCAGTAGTATTCAGGGGGCGAACTATGGCTACACCTTC | CASSIQGANYGYTF | TRBJ1-2 | TRBV19 | - | TRBD1
TGTGCCAGTAGTATGGGACAGGGGAGTTTGTACGAGCAGTACTTC | CASSMGQGSLYEQYF | TRBJ2-7 | TRBV19 | few | TRBD1
TGCGCCAGCAGCCAAGAGCCATCTGGGGCCAACGTCCTGACTTTC | CASSQEPSGANVLTF | TRBJ2-6 | TRBV4-3 | - | -
TGTGCCAGCAGTGTAGACAGGGAGAGCACTGAAGCTTTCTTT | CASSVDRESTEAFF | TRBJ1-1 | TRBV6-1 | once | TRBD1
TGTGCCACTGGACTAGCAGGCTACGAGCAGTACTTC | CATGLAGYEQYF | TRBJ2-7 | TRBV28 | - | TRBD2
TGTGCCATCAGTGAGACAGGGGAAACCCCTGGGGCTTTCTTT | CAISETGETPGAFF | TRBJ1-1 | TRBV10-3 | - | TRBD1
TGTGCCAGCAGCGGAGGAACCACTAGCGGCACCCACGAGCAGTACTTC | CASSGGTTSGTHEQYF | TRBJ2-7 | TRBV7-6 | - | TRBD2
TGTGCCAGCAGTTTTCAGGGGACTAACTATGGCTACACCTTC | CASSFQGTNYGYTF | TRBJ1-2 | TRBV7-2 | - | -
TGTGCCAGCAGTGAGGGGACTAGGAAAGAGACCCAGTACTTC | CASSEGTRKETQYF | TRBJ2-5 | TRBV2 | - | TRBD2
TGTGCCAGCAGCTGGGCGTTTGGGGACACCGGGGAGCTGTTTTTT | CASSWAFGDTGELFF | TRBJ2-2 | TRBV5-6 | - | -